The clone carrying this T cell receptor (beta chain) was counted ten times or more. This record comes from a study of spatial heterogeneity in lung cancer. As to time point: sample taken at primary tumor resection. The sequenced material consisted of unsorted whole RNA from tumor, nontumor lung or frozen PBMC. Donation came from 70 or so patients with untreated early-stage non-small cell lung cancer. MiXCR, applied by TCRdb to the 5' RACE reads, yields one record per CDR3 protein. Altogether around 63,000 distinct CDR3 sequences are present, 8% to 9% being singletons, with the ten largest covering about 15%. CDR3 length: 13 residues. Germline-derived CDR1 and CDR2 are DFQATT and SNEGSKA (reference sequence). V was cut by 3 bases and J by 1 base, with 9 bases left in between.

This specimen was PBMCs, taken at surgery. The clonotype was recovered from a female donor with early-stage non-small cell lung cancer. The V and J genes are TRBV20-1 and TRBJ1-1, with D possibly matching TRBD1 (6 bases). The CDR3 reads CSASRGWNTEAFF. The CDR3 bases are TGCAGTGCTAGCAGGGGTTGGAACACTGAAGCTTTCTTT.